Here is one TCR beta chain with its context. The data were produced by immunoSEQ multiplex PCR, yet TCRdb's version contains in-frame clones alone and is incomplete. The table shows under 200,000 clones, with 86% occurring only once. This record belongs to a study of blood T cell repertoires in COVID-19. CDR3 length: 13 amino acids. Germline loops: CDR1 ENHRY, CDR2 SYGVKD. The rearrangement joins TRBV10-3 to TRBJ2-3; D perhaps matches TRBD2 (6 bases). The TCR sequence derives from a man aged 65 to 85 with acute or convalescent COVID-19. Sequenced input: peripheral blood. The CDR3 spells CAIGGAVRDTQYF. As DNA, the CDR3 is TGTGCAATCGGAGGGGCGGTTCGGGATACGCAGTATTTT.